The clone carrying this T cell receptor (beta chain) was seen just once. Germline is not matched at one junction end, which may reflect a read error. The data originate from a study of tumor-infiltrating lymphocytes in primary liver carcinoma. The CDR3 covers 15 residues. Researchers generated TCR beta cDNA from roughly 510 ng of total RNA, relying on a constant-region primer. Slightly modified ARM-PCR served as the procedure for the TCR beta libraries. These libraries came from three rounds of nested multiplex PCR. TRBV1-TRBV30 forward and Cbeta reverse primers drove the first two approximately 10-cycle rounds. TCRdb called the multiplex PCR reads again in MiXCR, with one record for every CDR3 protein. The top ten clones hold 15% to 20% of a sample with tens of thousands of distinct CDR3 sequences, more than 65% of them seen once. Unsorted bulk tissue, 20-30 mg of it, served as the source for co-extraction of RNA and DNA.

The specimen was liver tumor tissue from sampling region 1. Described subset: tumor region T1, superior pole. This sequence joins TRBV12-3 or TRBV12-4 and TRBJ2-3, with D possibly being TRBD2 (7 bases). The clonotype was recovered from a man between 40 and 49 years old with primary liver carcinoma and hepatitis B virus infection. Here the CDR3 DNA reads TGTACCAGCCTCCCGTCGGGGGGCCGAGCGGATACGCAGTATTTT. It encodes CTSLPSGGRADTQYF.